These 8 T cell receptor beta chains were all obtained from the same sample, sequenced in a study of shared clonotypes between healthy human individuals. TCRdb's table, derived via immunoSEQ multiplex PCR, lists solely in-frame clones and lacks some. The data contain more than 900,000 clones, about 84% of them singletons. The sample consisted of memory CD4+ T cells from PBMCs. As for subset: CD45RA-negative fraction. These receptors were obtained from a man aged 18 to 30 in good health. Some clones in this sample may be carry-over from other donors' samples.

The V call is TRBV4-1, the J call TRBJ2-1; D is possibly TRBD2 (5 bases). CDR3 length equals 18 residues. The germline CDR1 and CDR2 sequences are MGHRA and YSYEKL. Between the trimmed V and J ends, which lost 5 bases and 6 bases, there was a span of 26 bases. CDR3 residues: CASSEGPFSPGLGNEQFF. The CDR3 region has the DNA TGCGCCAGCAGCGAAGGCCCCTTTTCCCCGGGGTTGGGCAATGAGCAGTTCTTC.

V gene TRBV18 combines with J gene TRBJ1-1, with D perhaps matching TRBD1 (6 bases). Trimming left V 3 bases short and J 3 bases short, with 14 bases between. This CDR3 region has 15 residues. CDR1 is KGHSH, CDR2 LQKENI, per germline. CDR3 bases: TGTGCCAGCTCACCTACAGGGAGCGAGGACACTGAAGCTTTCTTT. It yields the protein CASSPTGSEDTEAFF. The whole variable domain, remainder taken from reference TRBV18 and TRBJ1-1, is NAGVMQNPRHLVRRRGQEARLRCSPMKGHSHVYWYRQLPEEGLKFMVYLQKENIIDESGMPKERFSAEFPKEGPSILRIQQVVRGDSAAYFCASSPTGSEDTEAFFGQGTRLTVV.

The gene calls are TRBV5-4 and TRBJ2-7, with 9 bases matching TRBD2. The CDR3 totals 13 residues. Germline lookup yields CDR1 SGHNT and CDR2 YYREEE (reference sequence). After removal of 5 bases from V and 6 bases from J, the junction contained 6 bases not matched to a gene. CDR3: CASRAGLAGEQYF. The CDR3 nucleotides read TGTGCCAGCAGGGCGGGACTAGCTGGCGAGCAGTACTTC.

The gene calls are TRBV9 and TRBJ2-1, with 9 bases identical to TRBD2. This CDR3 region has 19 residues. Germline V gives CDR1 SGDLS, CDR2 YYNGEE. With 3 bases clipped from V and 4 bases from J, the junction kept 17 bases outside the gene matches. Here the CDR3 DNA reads TGTGCCAGCAGCGCTACCCTTTCAAGTCGTAGCGGGAGATACAATGAGCAGTTCTTC. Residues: CASSATLSSRSGRYNEQFF.

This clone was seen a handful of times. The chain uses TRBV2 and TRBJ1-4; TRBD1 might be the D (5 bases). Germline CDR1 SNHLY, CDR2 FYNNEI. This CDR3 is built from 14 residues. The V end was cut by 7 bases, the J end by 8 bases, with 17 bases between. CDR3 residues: CASMPISSGEKLFF. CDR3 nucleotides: TGTGCCAGCATGCCGATATCTTCAGGGGAAAAACTGTTTTTT. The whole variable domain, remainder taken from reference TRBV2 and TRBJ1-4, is EPEVTQTPSHQVTQMGQEVILRCVPISNHLYFYWYRQILGQKVEFLVSFYNNEISEKSEIFDDQFSVERPDGSNFTLKIRSTKLEDSAMYFCASMPISSGEKLFFGSGTQLSVL.

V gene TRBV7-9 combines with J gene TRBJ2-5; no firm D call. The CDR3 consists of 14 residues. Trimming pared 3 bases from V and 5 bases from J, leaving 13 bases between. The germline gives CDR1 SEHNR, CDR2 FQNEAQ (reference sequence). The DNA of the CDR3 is TGTGCCAGCAGCTTGGGCGGCGGTCTGGAGACCCAGTACTTC. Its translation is CASSLGGGLETQYF.

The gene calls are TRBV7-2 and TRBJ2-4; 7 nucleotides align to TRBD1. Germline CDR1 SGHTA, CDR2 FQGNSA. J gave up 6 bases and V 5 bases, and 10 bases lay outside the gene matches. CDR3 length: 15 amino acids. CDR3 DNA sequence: TGTGCCAGCAGCGCGAAACCGGGACAGTCAAACATTCAGTACTTC. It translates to CASSAKPGQSNIQYF.

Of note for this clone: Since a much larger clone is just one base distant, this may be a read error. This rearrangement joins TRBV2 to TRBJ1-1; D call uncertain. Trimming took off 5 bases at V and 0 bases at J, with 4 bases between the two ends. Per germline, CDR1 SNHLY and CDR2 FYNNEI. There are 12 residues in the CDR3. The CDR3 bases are TGTGCCAGCAGTATACTGAACACTGAAGCTTTCTTT. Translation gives CASSILNTEAFF.